The clone carrying this T cell receptor (beta chain) was detected only a few times. The target antigen is unknown. The TCRbeta library was prepared with unique molecular identifiers. TCRdb re-called the PCR reads through MiXCR, storing one row per CDR3 protein. The sample includes about 830,000 distinct CDR3 sequences, approximately 15% seen only once; the top ten take approximately 5%. This entry comes from a study of T-cell reconstitution after alpha-beta-depleted transplantation in children. V lost 1 base and J lost 1, with 5 bases in between. The CDR3 is 12 residues long. Per germline, CDR1 GTSNPN and CDR2 SVGIG (reference sequence). Overall study results and limits: T cells produced anew were the main source of T-cell counts and diversity one year after transplant. Surviving recipient T cells and thymic progenitors produced the high day-60 TCRbeta diversity seen in some patients. About two months after transplant, alpha-beta T cells reportedly came from several hundred expanded graft clones.

The source material was PBMCs, mostly from graft donor cells, sampled 360 days after TCRalphabeta/CD19-depleted stem cell transplant. This sequence originates from a male patient between 10 and 17 years old who had a stem cell transplant for acute lymphoblastic leukemia, so the T cells may come from the graft donor. The chain uses TRBV30 and TRBJ2-7; D ambiguous. The chain's CDR3 is CAWSETSYEQYF. In DNA form, the CDR3 reads TGTGCCTGGAGTGAGACTTCCTACGAGCAGTACTTC. Using reference TRBV30 and TRBJ2-7 for the parts outside the CDR3, the full variable domain is SQTIHQWPATLVQPVGSPLSLECTVEGTSNPNLYWYRQAAGRGLQLLFYSVGIGQISSEVPQNLSASRPQDRQFILSSKKLLLSDSGFYLCAWSETSYEQYFGPGTRLTVT.